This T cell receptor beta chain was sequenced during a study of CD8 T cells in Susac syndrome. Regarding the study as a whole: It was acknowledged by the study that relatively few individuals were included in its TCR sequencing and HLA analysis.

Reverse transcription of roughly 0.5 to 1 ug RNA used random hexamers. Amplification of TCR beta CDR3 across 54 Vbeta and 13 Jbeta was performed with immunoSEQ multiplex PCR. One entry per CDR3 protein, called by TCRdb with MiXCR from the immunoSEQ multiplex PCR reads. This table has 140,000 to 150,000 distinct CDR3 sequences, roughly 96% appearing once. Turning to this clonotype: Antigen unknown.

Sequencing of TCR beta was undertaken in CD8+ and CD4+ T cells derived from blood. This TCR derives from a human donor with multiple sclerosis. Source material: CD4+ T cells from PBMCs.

CDR3 sequence (DNA): TGCAGCGTTCGGAGGGGGCTCAATCAGCCCCAGCATTTT. Its translation: CSVRRGLNQPQHF. The rearrangement links TRBV29-1 to TRBJ1-5, with TRBD1 matching 7 bases. Germline V gives CDR1 SQVTM, CDR2 ANQGSEA. The V and J ends lost 5 bases and 3 bases, in that order; junction bases with no gene match: 4. The length of the CDR3 is 13 residues.